Listed here are 29 T cell receptor beta chains from one sample, sequenced in a study of T cells after posttransplantation cyclophosphamide. Sequencing used immunoSEQ multiplex PCR; TCRdb keeps in-frame clones, though not all of them. Of some 43,000 clones in the sample, around 91% are singletons; the top ten hold 2% to 2.5%. A marrow graft followed busulfan-fludarabine conditioning, with cyclophosphamide on days +3 and +4. The input for sequencing was PBMCs, taken 62 days after allogeneic stem cell transplant with posttransplant cyclophosphamide. The receptors were gathered from a male patient between 55 and 70 years old who received an allogeneic stem cell transplant from a related donor and was CMV-positive. Some T cells may be provided by the graft donor.

The chain employs TRBV11-3 and TRBJ1-5; the match to TRBD1 covers 7 bases. Germline V gene sequence: CDR1 SGHNT, CDR2 YENEEA. This CDR3 spans 16 amino acids. V gave up 4 bases and J gave up 7 bases; unmatched junction bases: 13. Here the CDR3 reads CASSSFRQGLSQPQHF. The CDR3, as DNA: TGTGCCAGCAGCTCGTTCAGACAGGGCTTATCCCAGCCCCAGCATTTT.

The gene calls are TRBV5-4 and TRBJ1-3, with D hard to call. The CDR3 contains 15 residues. In germline, CDR1 is SGHNT, CDR2 YYREEE (reference sequence). Trimming took off 4 bases at V and 4 bases at J, with 15 bases between the two ends. CDR3 coding DNA: TGTGCCAGCAGCGCTTGGGCGTCGGGGGGAAACACCATATATTTT. As protein: CASSAWASGGNTIYF.

The chain combines TRBV30 with TRBJ2-7; no clear D gene. The CDR3 runs to 14 residues. Germline V gene data show CDR1 as GTSNPN and CDR2 as SVGIG (reference sequence). Trimming cost V 5 bases and J 0 bases, with 14 bases left between them. The CDR3 DNA is TGTGCCTGGTGCAGGTCTGGCATCTCCTACGAGCAGTACTTC. Its translation is CAWCRSGISYEQYF.

This sequence joins TRBV30 and TRBJ2-5, with D tentatively TRBD1 (6 bases). The CDR3 loop spans 12 amino acids. Per the germline V gene, CDR1 is GTSNPN and CDR2 is SVGIG (reference sequence). V lost 0 bases to trimming and J lost 7 bases, with 9 bases between them. The CDR3 DNA reads TGTGCCTGGAGTGTACAGGGCGGGACCCAGTACTTC. Amino acid sequence: CAWSVQGGTQYF.

The chain employs TRBV25-1 and TRBJ2-7; D is perhaps TRBD2 (6 bases). Germline CDR1 and CDR2: MGHDK and SYGVNS. V was trimmed by 3 bases and J by 6 bases, leaving 18 bases between them. The CDR3 has 15 amino acids. The CDR3 sequence: CASSELLEGPREQYF. CDR3 DNA: TGTGCCAGCAGTGAGCTATTGGAGGGACCTCGCGAGCAGTACTTC.

The rearrangement links TRBV7-2 to TRBJ2-1; D is possibly TRBD2 (5 bases). The CDR3 has 15 amino acids. Trimming took off 4 bases at V and 7 bases at J, with 17 bases between the two ends. Per the germline V gene, CDR1 is SGHTA and CDR2 is FQGNSA. CDR3 sequence (DNA): TGTGCCAGCAGCTACGGGATCATAGCGTATAATGAGCAGTTCTTC. Encoded protein: CASSYGIIAYNEQFF.

The chain recombines TRBV2 with TRBJ2-3, with 9 positions matching TRBD2. In germline, CDR1 is SNHLY, CDR2 FYNNEI. Trimming cost V 8 bases and J 2 bases; bases outside gene matches: 8. The CDR3 contains 15 residues. CDR3 amino acids: CASGKSGGTTDTQYF. The DNA of the CDR3 is TGTGCCAGCGGTAAAAGCGGGGGGACCACAGATACGCAGTATTTT.

The chain is built from TRBV10-3 and TRBJ2-7, with TRBD1 identical over 7 bases. This CDR3 has 14 residues. Germline CDR1 ENHRY, CDR2 SYGVKD. V was pared by 6 bases and J by 6 bases, with 11 bases of the junction left unmatched. CDR3 sequence reads: CAIRLDRARLEQYF. The CDR3, as DNA: TGTGCCATCAGGCTAGACAGGGCTCGACTCGAGCAGTACTTC.

The CDR3 coding sequence is TGTGCCTGGAGCGGCGGGAATAATTCACCCCTCCACTTT. It codes for CAWSGGNNSPLHF. This chain joins TRBV30 and TRBJ1-6; D not certain. V lost 3 bases and J 5 bases, leaving 8 bases between the germline ends. The CDR3 is 13 residues long. Germline V lookup: CDR1 GTSNPN, CDR2 SVGIG (reference sequence).

The chain carries TRBV7-8 and TRBJ1-2; 10 bases fit TRBD1. Germline V CDR1 and CDR2: SGHVS, FQNEAQ. This CDR3 region has 16 residues. V lost 5 bases and J lost 8; bases outside the gene matches: 14. CDR3 residues: CASSPRDRGNSRGYTF. The CDR3 DNA follows: TGTGCCAGCAGCCCCCGGGACAGGGGTAATTCGCGAGGCTACACCTTC.

The V gene is TRBV6-6, the J gene TRBJ1-5; TRBD1 matches at 10 bases. Trimming cost V 4 bases and J 2 bases; bases outside gene matches: 2. This CDR3 is built from 15 residues. Germline values: CDR1 MNHNY, CDR2 SVGAGI (reference sequence). In DNA form, the CDR3 reads TGTGCCAGCAGTTCCGGGACAGGGGGCAATCAGCCCCAGCATTTT. Its protein product is CASSSGTGGNQPQHF.

The table lists this clone with a count of one. The V gene is TRBV5-1, the J gene TRBJ2-3, with 8 bases identical to TRBD2. V dropped 6 bases and J dropped 3; count of bases not matched to a gene: 15. This CDR3 contains 17 residues. Germline V gene sequence: CDR1 SGHRS, CDR2 YFSETQ. For the CDR3, the DNA is TGCGCCAGCACCCTCCGGACCGGTAGCGGGACTACAGATACGCAGTATTTT. The encoded protein is CASTLRTGSGTTDTQYF.

This chain joins TRBV5-1 and TRBJ1-1, with D tentatively TRBD1 (5 bases). Germline CDR1 and CDR2: SGHRS and YFSETQ. The CDR3 is made up of 14 amino acids. Trimming pared 4 bases from V and 0 bases from J, leaving 10 bases between. CDR3 coding DNA: TGCGCCAGCAGCGGGGGGACTGTGAACACTGAAGCTTTCTTT. Protein sequence: CASSGGTVNTEAFF.

The rearrangement links TRBV4-2 to TRBJ1-2; possible D gene TRBD1, 6 bases. V dropped 1 base and J dropped 6 bases, with 21 bases sitting between them. Per the germline V gene, CDR1 is LGHNA and CDR2 is YNFKEQ. This CDR3 spans 17 amino acids. CDR3 DNA: TGTGCCAGCAGCCAAGCGGAAAGCAAGGGGGTTCGGAATGGCTACACCTTC. It codes for CASSQAESKGVRNGYTF.

The V and J genes are TRBV5-5 and TRBJ2-5; maybe TRBD2 (7 bases). CDR3 length equals 17 residues. The germline V gene encodes CDR1 SGHKS and CDR2 YYEKEE (reference sequence). V lost 0 bases and J lost 1, with 16 bases in between. The CDR3 loop reads CASSLGFGRGGQETQYF. CDR3 nucleotide sequence: TGTGCCAGCAGCTTGGGGTTTGGGAGGGGGGGCCAAGAGACCCAGTACTTC.

This clone was recorded only once. The V gene is TRBV6-1, the J gene TRBJ1-2; D remains ambiguous. CDR3 size: 15 residues. V lost 0 bases to trimming and J lost 6 bases, with 14 bases between them. The V gene's germline CDR1 is MNHNS and CDR2 SASEGT. The CDR3 is CASSEAPAGFNGYTF. Here the CDR3 DNA reads TGTGCCAGCAGTGAAGCCCCTGCGGGATTCAATGGCTACACCTTC.

This clone was detected only once. This CDR3 reads CSVDGGRGTEAFF. The CDR3 nucleotides are TGCAGCGTTGATGGGGGCAGGGGAACTGAAGCTTTCTTT. The genes are TRBV29-1 and TRBJ1-1, with D maybe TRBD1 (6 bases). This CDR3 region has 13 residues. Trimming stripped 3 bases from V and 5 bases from J, with 13 bases between. The V gene's germline CDR1 is SQVTM and CDR2 ANQGSEA.

CDR3 protein: CASSLWAGTNEQFF. CDR3 sequence (DNA): TGTGCCAGCAGCTTATGGGCGGGAACGAATGAGCAGTTCTTC. This chain joins TRBV7-2 and TRBJ2-1, with D perhaps TRBD2 (6 bases). The V end lost 2 bases, the J end lost 7 bases, and 12 bases lay between the germline ends. The CDR3 length is 14 residues. The germline CDR1 and CDR2 sequences are SGHTA and FQGNSA.

This chain connects TRBV19 to TRBJ2-5; D is uncertain. The CDR3 runs 14 residues. V was shortened by 2 bases and J by 2 bases, with 9 bases between the two germline ends. CDR1 LNHDA and CDR2 SQIVND come from the germline V gene (reference sequence). CDR3 sequence: CASSIMNRQETQYF. The CDR3 bases are TGTGCCAGTAGTATAATGAACAGACAAGAGACCCAGTACTTC. Variable domain in full (rest from reference TRBV19 and TRBJ2-5): DGGITQSPKYLFRKEGQNVTLSCEQNLNHDAMYWYRQDPGQGLRLIYYSQIVNDFQKGDIAEGYSVSREKKESFPLTVTSAQKNPTAFYLCASSIMNRQETQYFGPGTRLLVL.

J is TRBJ2-1 and V is TRBV20-1, with D perhaps TRBD2 (5 bases). This CDR3 has 11 residues. CDR1 and CDR2 (germline): DFQATT, SNEGSKA (reference sequence). The V end lost 5 bases, the J end lost 10 bases, and 12 bases lay between the germline ends. In DNA, the CDR3 is TGCAGTGCTTGGACTGGGCGGGAGCAGTTCTTC. This sequence encodes CSAWTGREQFF.

The genes are TRBV19 and TRBJ2-4; possibly TRBD2 for D (5 bases). Trimming took off 3 bases at V and 1 base at J, with 13 bases between the two ends. The CDR3 is 16 residues long. The germline CDR1 and CDR2 sequences are LNHDA and SQIVND (reference sequence). CDR3: CASSIGGLGAKNIQYF. Written as DNA, the CDR3 is TGTGCCAGTAGTATCGGCGGGTTGGGGGCCAAAAACATTCAGTACTTC.

The chain links TRBV11-2 to TRBJ2-3; D is undetermined. The ends were cut back, 5 bases at V and 4 bases at J, with 7 bases in the middle. The CDR3 loop spans 12 amino acids. Per the germline V gene, CDR1 is SGHAT and CDR2 is FQNNGV. As DNA, the CDR3 is TGTGCCAGCAGCGCAGAAGCAGATACGCAGTATTTT. Its translation: CASSAEADTQYF. Looking up the rest from reference TRBV11-2 and TRBJ2-3 gives the full variable domain: EAGVAQSPRYKIIEKRQSVAFWCNPISGHATLYWYQQILGQGPKLLIQFQNNGVVDDSQLPKDRFSAERLKGVDSTLKIQPAKLEDSAVYLCASSAEADTQYFGPGTRLTVL.

The rearrangement links TRBV9 to TRBJ2-1; 7 bases are a match to TRBD2. This CDR3 has 15 amino acids. CDR1 is SGDLS and CDR2 is YYNGEE in the germline V gene. After removal of 4 bases from V and 5 bases from J, the junction contained 9 bases not matched to a gene. In DNA, the CDR3 is TGTGCCAGCAGCCCTGTGCTAGCGGTAAACAATGAGCAGTTCTTC. This sequence encodes CASSPVLAVNNEQFF.

The V and J genes are TRBV28 and TRBJ2-7; weak D call: TRBD1 (6 bases). The germline gives CDR1 MDHEN, CDR2 SYDVKM. The CDR3 covers 16 residues. V gave up 3 bases and J gave up 6 bases, with 21 bases separating them. The CDR3 DNA follows: TGTGCCAGCAGTTTCAAAGACAGGCCCCTTCTGGGCGAGCAGTACGTC. It is translated as CASSFKDRPLLGEQYV.

The rearrangement links TRBV5-4 to TRBJ2-1; no clear D gene. CDR3 length: 11 amino acids. The germline CDR1 and CDR2 sequences are SGHNT and YYREEE (reference sequence). Trimming pared 2 bases from V and 7 bases from J, leaving 4 bases between. The CDR3 nucleotides read TGTGCCAGCAGCTTCCATAATGAGCAGTTCTTC. It encodes CASSFHNEQFF.

This clone was observed a few times. This chain links TRBV7-9 with TRBJ1-4, with 7 bases aligning to TRBD1. CDR3 length: 15 residues. Germline V gives CDR1 SEHNR, CDR2 FQNEAQ (reference sequence). Trimming cost V 5 bases and J 6 bases; bases outside gene matches: 9. The CDR3 nucleotides read TGTGCCAGCAGCACCTACAGGGGTTTTGATGAAAAACTGTTTTTT. As protein: CASSTYRGFDEKLFF.

The chain is built from TRBV4-2 and TRBJ1-1; the D gene is possibly TRBD1 (6 bases). Trimming took 1 base from V and 0 from J, leaving 9 bases between them. This CDR3 region has 15 residues. CDR1 is LGHNA and CDR2 is YNFKEQ in the germline V gene. CDR3 nucleotide sequence: TGTGCCAGCAGCCAAGGGGGGGGGCTGAACACTGAAGCTTTCTTT. Amino acids: CASSQGGGLNTEAFF.

The V call is TRBV2, the J call TRBJ2-1, with 9 bases identical to TRBD2. The V segment lost 11 bases and the J segment 4 bases; nucleotides outside the gene matches: 9. This CDR3 has 14 residues. Germline V gives CDR1 SNHLY, CDR2 FYNNEI. The CDR3 coding sequence is TGTGCCGGAGAGCGGGGGGTCACATACAATGAGCAGTTCTTC. Translating it yields CAGERGVTYNEQFF.

The chain employs TRBV18 and TRBJ1-1, with D hard to call. Looked up from germline, CDR1 is KGHSH and CDR2 is LQKENI. The CDR3 sequence is 16 residues long. Trimming took 2 bases from V and 5 from J, leaving 18 bases between them. In nucleotides, the CDR3 is TGTGCCAGCTCACCATTAGCCATGGGAGGCGTGACTGAAGCTTTCTTT. Protein product: CASSPLAMGGVTEAFF.